This TCR beta chain was recovered during a study of cytomegalovirus exposure and HLA in healthy donors. PCR employed 60 Vbeta and 13 Jbeta primers. Clones were sequenced by immunoSEQ multiplex PCR, and TCRdb holds only the in-frame ones, with some missing. Of roughly 190,000 clones in the sample, 70% to 80% were seen once. The CDR3 has 20 residues. V shed 2 bases and J 0 bases; nucleotides not matched to a gene: 12. The V gene's germline CDR1 is KGHSH and CDR2 LQKENI. The TCR originated in a woman in her fifties or sixties in good health and CMV-seronegative. The rearrangement joins TRBV18 to TRBJ1-6, with TRBD1 matching 8 bases. Sequencing used PBMCs. The CDR3 protein is CASSPIPTGARSSYNSPLHF. In nucleotides, the CDR3 is TGTGCCAGCTCACCAATCCCGACAGGGGCCCGGAGCTCCTATAATTCACCCCTCCACTTT. The full variable domain, with the rest looked up from reference TRBV18 and TRBJ1-6, is NAGVMQNPRHLVRRRGQEARLRCSPMKGHSHVYWYRQLPEEGLKFMVYLQKENIIDESGMPKERFSAEFPKEGPSILRIQQVVRGDSAAYFCASSPIPTGARSSYNSPLHFGNGTRLTVT.